Listed below are T cell receptor beta chains from one sample, sequenced in a study of shared clonotypes between healthy human individuals. Assay: immunoSEQ multiplex PCR; the TCRdb copy retains only in-frame clones and omits some. The sample carries hundreds of thousands of clones, about 76% recorded once. Sample: PBMCs. Receptors originate from a woman between 40 and 50 years old in good health. Some clones in this sample may be carry-over from other donors' samples. Each CDR3 is given with its conserved first and last residue. The D gene is left open where the match is weak. A clone size is listed for some rows: how often the clone was seen (once, few, many), or a class if it is expanded.

J: TRBJ1-2
length: 15
size: .
D: TRBD1
V: TRBV19
DNA: TGTGCCAGTAGAGAGATAGGGGGCTTTAGCTATGGCTACACCTTC
CDR3: CASREIGGFSYGYTF

J: TRBJ2-3
length: 15
size: .
D: TRBD2
V: TRBV7-2
DNA: TGTGCCAGCAGCTTAGCTAGCGGGAGGTCAGATACGCAGTATTTT
CDR3: CASSLASGRSDTQYF

J: TRBJ2-7
length: 13
size: many
D: .
V: TRBV29-1
DNA: TGCAGCGTTCTGATGCAGGGTGCGGGCGAGCAGTACTTC
CDR3: CSVLMQGAGEQYF

J: TRBJ2-5
length: 11
size: .
D: .
V: TRBV7-2
DNA: TGTGCCAGCAGGAGGGCAGAGACCCAGTACTTC
CDR3: CASRRAETQYF

J: TRBJ2-7
length: 12
size: .
D: .
V: TRBV7-9
DNA: TGTGCCAGCAGCTTAGCTTCCCGAGAGCAGTACTTC
CDR3: CASSLASREQYF

J: TRBJ1-2
length: 14
size: .
D: .
V: TRBV18
DNA: TGTGCCAGCTCACCGGAGGGACCATTCTATGGCTACACCTTC
CDR3: CASSPEGPFYGYTF

J: TRBJ2-1
length: 15
size: .
D: .
V: TRBV6-4
DNA: TGTGCCAGCAGTGACGAGTCCCGGTCCTACAATGAGCAGTTCTTC
CDR3: CASSDESRSYNEQFF

J: TRBJ2-5
length: 15
size: .
D: TRBD1
V: TRBV18
DNA: TGTGCCAGCTCACCCGGACAGGGTTGGGGAGAGACCCAGTACTTC
CDR3: CASSPGQGWGETQYF

J: TRBJ1-6
length: 15
size: .
D: .
V: TRBV30
DNA: TGTGCCTGGAGTGTAGCTTGGAGGGTGGAATCACCCCTCCACTTT
CDR3: CAWSVAWRVESPLHF

J: TRBJ2-7
length: 13
size: many
D: .
V: TRBV5-1
DNA: TGCGCCAGCAGCTTGGGGGCGGGAACCGAGCAGTACTTC
CDR3: CASSLGAGTEQYF

J: TRBJ1-4
length: 16
size: .
D: .
V: TRBV7-2
DNA: TGTGCCAGCAGCTTAGCTCGGACGGATTCTAATGAAAAACTGTTTTTT
CDR3: CASSLARTDSNEKLFF

J: TRBJ2-3
length: 18
size: .
D: .
V: TRBV15
DNA: TGTGCCACCAGCAGGAAGGCTTTGGGTACCACTAGCACAGATACGCAGTATTTT
CDR3: CATSRKALGTTSTDTQYF

J: TRBJ2-7
length: 14
size: .
D: TRBD2
V: TRBV6-1
DNA: TGTGCCAGCAGTCGGACTAGCGGGGCCTACGAGCAGTACTTC
CDR3: CASSRTSGAYEQYF

J: TRBJ1-2
length: 12
size: .
D: .
V: TRBV14
DNA: TGTGCCAGCAGCCAAGCCAACTATGGCTACACCTTC
CDR3: CASSQANYGYTF

J: TRBJ1-2
length: 14
size: .
D: .
V: TRBV7-9
DNA: TGTGCCAGCAGACCCCCGGGGAATCGCTATGGCTACACCTTC
CDR3: CASRPPGNRYGYTF

J: TRBJ2-5
length: 13
size: .
D: TRBD2
V: TRBV29-1
DNA: TGCAGCGTGGAACTAGCGGGAGGGGAGACCCAGTACTTC
CDR3: CSVELAGGETQYF

J: TRBJ1-2
length: 12
size: .
D: .
V: TRBV6-1
DNA: TGTGCCAGCAGTTCGACAGTCTATGGCTACACCTTC
CDR3: CASSSTVYGYTF

J: TRBJ2-7
length: 12
size: .
D: .
V: TRBV19
DNA: TGTGCCAGTAGTATGCAGTCAGCGGCTCAGTACTTC
CDR3: CASSMQSAAQYF

J: TRBJ1-4
length: 15
size: .
D: .
V: TRBV5-1
DNA: TGCGCCAGCAGCGACCCCCGGGATTCCAATGAAAAACTGTTTTTT
CDR3: CASSDPRDSNEKLFF

J: TRBJ2-7
length: 14
size: .
D: TRBD1
V: TRBV5-5
DNA: TGTGCCAGCAGCTTGTGGGACAGCTCCTACGAGCAGTACTTC
CDR3: CASSLWDSSYEQYF

J: TRBJ2-1
length: 14
size: .
D: TRBD2
V: TRBV7-9
DNA: TGTGCCAGCCGCTCGGGACTAGGATTCAATGAGCAGTTCTTC
CDR3: CASRSGLGFNEQFF

J: TRBJ2-7
length: 12
size: .
D: .
V: TRBV27
DNA: TGTGCCAGCAGTCAGGGTCTCGGCGAGCAGTACTTC
CDR3: CASSQGLGEQYF

J: TRBJ1-6
length: 14
size: many
D: .
V: TRBV6-6
DNA: TGTGCCAGCAGTTACGAGGCAGGCGGTTCACCCCTCCACTTT
CDR3: CASSYEAGGSPLHF

J: TRBJ1-2
length: 12
size: .
D: .
V: TRBV6-6
DNA: TGTGCCAGCACCAGAGGAAACTATGGCTACACCTTC
CDR3: CASTRGNYGYTF

J: TRBJ2-7
length: 16
size: once
D: .
V: TRBV18
DNA: TGTGCCAGCTCACCAGATGAGGGCTGGAGCTCCTACGAGCAGTACTTC
CDR3: CASSPDEGWSSYEQYF

J: TRBJ2-4
length: 15
size: few
D: .
V: TRBV5-1
DNA: TGCGCCAGCAGCCTACCGGGACCAACCAAAAACATTCAGTACTTC
CDR3: CASSLPGPTKNIQYF

J: TRBJ2-1
length: 16
size: .
D: TRBD2
V: TRBV28
DNA: TGTGCCAGCAGACCCTGGACTAGCGGGAGTCCCAATGAGCAGTTCTTC
CDR3: CASRPWTSGSPNEQFF

J: TRBJ2-2
length: 15
size: .
D: TRBD2
V: TRBV19
DNA: TGTGCCAGTAGTATCCGGCTAGCGGGCACCGGGGAGCTGTTTTTT
CDR3: CASSIRLAGTGELFF

J: TRBJ1-5
length: 15
size: .
D: .
V: TRBV10-3
DNA: TGTGCCATCAGTGAGGGCCGACCTTGGAGAGAGCCCCAGCATTTT
CDR3: CAISEGRPWREPQHF

J: TRBJ2-7
length: 16
size: .
D: TRBD2
V: TRBV27
DNA: TGTGCCAGCAGTGACTGGACTAGCGGGGAACCCTACGAGCAGTACTTC
CDR3: CASSDWTSGEPYEQYF

J: TRBJ2-5
length: 14
size: .
D: .
V: TRBV7-9
DNA: TGTGCCAGCAGCTTAGCGGTGGAACCGGGGGCCCAGTACTTC
CDR3: CASSLAVEPGAQYF

J: TRBJ2-3
length: 17
size: few
D: TRBD2
V: TRBV7-3
DNA: TGTGCCAGCAGCCTGCGGGAGGGACTAGGGGGCACAGATACGCAGTATTTT
CDR3: CASSLREGLGGTDTQYF

J: TRBJ1-1
length: 17
size: .
D: .
V: TRBV21-1
DNA: TGTGCCAGCAGCAAAGTAGGGACAGGGGTAATGAACACTGAAGCTTTCTTT
CDR3: CASSKVGTGVMNTEAFF

J: TRBJ2-1
length: 12
size: .
D: .
V: TRBV11-2
DNA: TGTGCCAGCAGCTTAATTTTGGGCGAGCAGTTCTTC
CDR3: CASSLILGEQFF

J: TRBJ2-7
length: 12
size: .
D: .
V: TRBV2
DNA: TGTGCCTATGGGGAGAGCTCCTACGAGCAGTACTTC
CDR3: CAYGESSYEQYF

J: TRBJ2-1
length: 15
size: .
D: .
V: TRBV19
DNA: TGTGCCAGTAGGGAACAGGGTGTCGGGAGGAATGAGCAGTTCTTC
CDR3: CASREQGVGRNEQFF

J: TRBJ2-1
length: 14
size: .
D: .
V: TRBV5-1
DNA: TGCGCCAGCAGCTTGGGTCTAAATTACAATGAGCAGTTCTTC
CDR3: CASSLGLNYNEQFF

J: TRBJ1-1
length: 13
size: .
D: .
V: TRBV30
DNA: TGTGCCTGGAGTGTTGCCGGACAGACTGAAGCTTTCTTT
CDR3: CAWSVAGQTEAFF

J: TRBJ2-1
length: 14
size: .
D: TRBD2
V: TRBV27
DNA: TGTGCCAGCAGTTCCCCACCCGAGCGGGAGGAGCAGTTCTTC
CDR3: CASSSPPEREEQFF

J: TRBJ2-7
length: 15
size: .
D: TRBD2
V: TRBV25-1
DNA: TGTGCCAGCAGTGATGCAGCGGGAGGAGGCTACGAGCAGTACTTC
CDR3: CASSDAAGGGYEQYF

J: TRBJ1-3
length: 14
size: many
D: TRBD1
V: TRBV7-9
DNA: TGTGCCAGCCGGGGGACAGGCTATGGAAACACCATATATTTT
CDR3: CASRGTGYGNTIYF

J: TRBJ2-7
length: 13
size: .
D: .
V: TRBV7-2
DNA: TGTGCCAGCAGCCTCAGAGTTTCCTACGAGCAGTACTTC
CDR3: CASSLRVSYEQYF

J: TRBJ1-4
length: 16
size: .
D: .
V: TRBV27
DNA: TGTGCCAGCAGATCTTCCAGGAGGGGCGGTGGGGAAAAACTGTTTTTT
CDR3: CASRSSRRGGGEKLFF

J: TRBJ1-5
length: 15
size: .
D: .
V: TRBV2
DNA: TGTGCCAGCAGTGGCGGGGCGGCTAGCAATCAGCCCCAGCATTTT
CDR3: CASSGGAASNQPQHF

J: TRBJ2-1
length: 15
size: .
D: TRBD1
V: TRBV29-1
DNA: TGCAGCGTGGTTGGACAGGGGGCGCTTCGGAATGAGCAGTTCTTC
CDR3: CSVVGQGALRNEQFF

J: TRBJ1-5
length: 13
size: once
D: .
V: TRBV7-8
DNA: TGTGCCAGCAGCTTAGATCGCAATCAGCCCCAGCATTTT
CDR3: CASSLDRNQPQHF

J: TRBJ1-5
length: 14
size: few
D: .
V: TRBV5-4
DNA: TGTGCCAGCAGCTTGGGAGGTGGCAATCAGCCCCAGCATTTT
CDR3: CASSLGGGNQPQHF

J: TRBJ2-7
length: 15
size: .
D: TRBD2
V: TRBV5-1
DNA: TGCGCCAGCAGCTCCCAAAGCGGGAGCACCTACGAGCAGTACTTC
CDR3: CASSSQSGSTYEQYF

J: TRBJ1-1
length: 14
size: .
D: .
V: TRBV29-1
DNA: TGCAGCGGGTCCCCAGGGACGGCAAACACTGAAGCTTTCTTT
CDR3: CSGSPGTANTEAFF

J: TRBJ2-1
length: 15
size: .
D: .
V: TRBV11-3
DNA: TGTGCCAGCAGCTTGGGCCCATACTCCTACAATGAGCAGTTCTTC
CDR3: CASSLGPYSYNEQFF

J: TRBJ2-7
length: 15
size: .
D: TRBD2
V: TRBV5-1
DNA: TGCGCCAGCAGCCCAGGAGTAGCGGGTGGGGGAGTGCAGTACTTC
CDR3: CASSPGVAGGGVQYF

J: TRBJ2-2
length: 17
size: .
D: .
V: TRBV11-2
DNA: TGTGCCAGCAGCCGAGGGGGGGTTAGCGGGAACACCGGGGAGCTGTTTTTT
CDR3: CASSRGGVSGNTGELFF

J: TRBJ1-5
length: 16
size: .
D: .
V: TRBV18
DNA: TGTGCCAGCTCATCAGCGGGAGGGGTGGGTAATAAGCCCCAGCATTTT
CDR3: CASSSAGGVGNKPQHF

J: TRBJ2-2
length: 14
size: .
D: .
V: TRBV27
DNA: TGTGCCAGCAGGGCGGGGTCAAACACCGGGGAGCTGTTTTTT
CDR3: CASRAGSNTGELFF

J: TRBJ2-5
length: 13
size: .
D: .
V: TRBV7-3
DNA: TGTGCCAGCAGCTTAGCGGTATTAGAGACCCAGTACTTC
CDR3: CASSLAVLETQYF

J: TRBJ1-2
length: 15
size: .
D: .
V: TRBV7-8
DNA: TGTGCCAGCAGCTCAGATGGGACCAAATCCTATGGCTACACCTTC
CDR3: CASSSDGTKSYGYTF

J: TRBJ1-1
length: 14
size: .
D: .
V: TRBV19
DNA: TGTGCCAGTAGTATTAGGGGCGGCTACACTGAAGCTTTCTTT
CDR3: CASSIRGGYTEAFF

J: TRBJ1-2
length: 12
size: .
D: TRBD1
V: TRBV29-1
DNA: TGCAGCGTCCAGACAGGGGGGGGTGGCTACACCTTC
CDR3: CSVQTGGGGYTF

J: TRBJ1-2
length: 17
size: .
D: TRBD1
V: TRBV19
DNA: TGTGCCAGTAGCCCGGGGACAGGGTCGCCTCGAAACTATGGCTACACCTTC
CDR3: CASSPGTGSPRNYGYTF